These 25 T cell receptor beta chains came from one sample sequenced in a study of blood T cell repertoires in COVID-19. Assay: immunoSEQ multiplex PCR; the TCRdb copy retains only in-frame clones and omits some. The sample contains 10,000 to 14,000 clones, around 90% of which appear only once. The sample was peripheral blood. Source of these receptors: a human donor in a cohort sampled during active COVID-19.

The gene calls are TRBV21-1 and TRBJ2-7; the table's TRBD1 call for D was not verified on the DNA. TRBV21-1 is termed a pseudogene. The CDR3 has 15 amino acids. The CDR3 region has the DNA TGTGCCAGCATCCCGGGGACAGGGGGCGCGTACGAGCAGTACTTC. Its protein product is CASIPGTGGAYEQYF.

The CDR3 region has the DNA TGCGCCAGCAGTGGAAGGCGGGGGGGAATCACCCAAGAGACCCAGTACTTC. Translating it yields CASSGRRGGITQETQYF. This chain connects TRBV10-1 to TRBJ2-5, with 9 bases aligning to TRBD2. Trimming took 4 bases from V and 1 from J; bases not matched to a gene: 10. The germline V gene encodes CDR1 WNHNN and CDR2 SYGVQD (reference sequence). The CDR3 sequence is 17 residues long.

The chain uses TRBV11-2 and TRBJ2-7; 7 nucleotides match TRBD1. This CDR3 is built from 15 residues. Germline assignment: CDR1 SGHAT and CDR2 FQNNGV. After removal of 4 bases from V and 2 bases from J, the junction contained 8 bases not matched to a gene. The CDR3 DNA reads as TGTGCCAGCAGCTCAGTAGCAGGGGGAGCCTACGAGCAGTACTTC. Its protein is CASSSVAGGAYEQYF.

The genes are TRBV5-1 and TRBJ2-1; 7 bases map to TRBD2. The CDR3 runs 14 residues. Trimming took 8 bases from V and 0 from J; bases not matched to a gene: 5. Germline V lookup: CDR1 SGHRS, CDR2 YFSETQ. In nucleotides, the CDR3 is TGCGCCAGTGCTAGCGGCTCCTCCTACAATGAGCAGTTCTTC. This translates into CASASGSSYNEQFF.

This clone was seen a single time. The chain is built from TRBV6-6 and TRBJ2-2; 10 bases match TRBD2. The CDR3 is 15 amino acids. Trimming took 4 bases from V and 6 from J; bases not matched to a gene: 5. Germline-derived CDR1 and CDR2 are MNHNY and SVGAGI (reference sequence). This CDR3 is CASSSERGGPGELFF. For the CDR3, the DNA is TGTGCCAGCAGTTCTGAGCGGGGGGGCCCCGGGGAGCTGTTTTTT.

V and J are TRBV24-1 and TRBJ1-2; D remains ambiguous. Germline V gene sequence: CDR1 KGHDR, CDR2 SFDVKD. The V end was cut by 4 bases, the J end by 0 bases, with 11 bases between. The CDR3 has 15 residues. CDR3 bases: TGTGCCACCAGTGACAGAGGTATCCCTAACTATGGCTACACCTTC. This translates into CATSDRGIPNYGYTF.

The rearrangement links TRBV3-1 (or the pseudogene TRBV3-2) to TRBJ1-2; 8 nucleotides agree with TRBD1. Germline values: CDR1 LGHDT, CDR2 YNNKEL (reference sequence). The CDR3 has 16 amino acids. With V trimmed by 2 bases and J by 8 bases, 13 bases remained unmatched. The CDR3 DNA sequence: TGTGCCAGCAGCCAACCATCGACAGGGGCCCGGGAGGGCTACACCTTC. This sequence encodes CASSQPSTGAREGYTF.

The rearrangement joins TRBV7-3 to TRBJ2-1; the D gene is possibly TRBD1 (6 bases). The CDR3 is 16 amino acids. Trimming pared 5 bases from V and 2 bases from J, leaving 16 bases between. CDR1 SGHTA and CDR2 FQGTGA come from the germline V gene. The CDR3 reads CASSPNRAVTYNEQFF. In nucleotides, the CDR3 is TGTGCCAGCAGCCCAAACAGGGCCGTCACCTACAATGAGCAGTTCTTC.

CDR3 region: CASAVGGNEKLFF. CDR3 nucleotides: TGTGCCAGCGCCGTCGGGGGTAATGAAAAACTGTTTTTT. The chain couples TRBV3-1 (or the pseudogene TRBV3-2) to TRBJ1-4; a weak D match, TRBD1 (5 bases). Trimming pared 8 bases from V and 4 bases from J, leaving 11 bases between. CDR3 size: 13 residues. Germline loops: CDR1 LGHDT, CDR2 YNNKEL (reference sequence).

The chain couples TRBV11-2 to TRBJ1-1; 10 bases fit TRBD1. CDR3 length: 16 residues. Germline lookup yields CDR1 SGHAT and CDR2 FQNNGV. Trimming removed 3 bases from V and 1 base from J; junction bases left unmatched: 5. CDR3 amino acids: CASSFWDRGTNTEAFF. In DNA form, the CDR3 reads TGTGCCAGCAGCTTTTGGGACAGGGGTACGAACACTGAAGCTTTCTTT.

The CDR3, as DNA: TGTGCCAGCAGCCCTAGCAGGGGCAATGAGCAGTTCTTC. This gives the protein CASSPSRGNEQFF. The chain employs TRBV28 and TRBJ2-1, with D maybe TRBD1 (6 bases). The CDR3 spans 13 residues. Trimming took 6 bases from V and 6 from J, leaving 12 bases between them. Germline CDR1 MDHEN, CDR2 SYDVKM.

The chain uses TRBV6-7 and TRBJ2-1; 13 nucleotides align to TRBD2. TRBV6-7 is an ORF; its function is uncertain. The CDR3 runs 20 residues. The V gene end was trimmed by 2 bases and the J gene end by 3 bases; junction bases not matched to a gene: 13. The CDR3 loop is CASSYTYIGTSGVGYNEQFF. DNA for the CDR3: TGTGCCAGCAGTTACACCTACATCGGGACTAGCGGGGTCGGCTACAATGAGCAGTTCTTC.

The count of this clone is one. The CDR3 loop reads CASSPYDPREGTQYF. The CDR3 region has the DNA TGTGCCAGCTCACCTTATGACCCCAGGGAAGGTACGCAGTATTTT. The chain has TRBV18 and TRBJ2-3; perhaps TRBD1 as D (5 bases). This CDR3 is built from 15 residues. CDR1 is KGHSH, CDR2 LQKENI, per germline. The V end lost 3 bases, the J end lost 8 bases, and 18 bases lay between the germline ends.

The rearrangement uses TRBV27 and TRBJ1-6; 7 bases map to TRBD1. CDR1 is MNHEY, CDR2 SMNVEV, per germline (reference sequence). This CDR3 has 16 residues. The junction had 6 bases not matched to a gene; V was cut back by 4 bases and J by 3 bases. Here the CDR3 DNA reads TGTGCCAGCAGTTCACAGGGGCAGGGCTATAATTCACCCCTCCACTTT. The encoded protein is CASSSQGQGYNSPLHF.

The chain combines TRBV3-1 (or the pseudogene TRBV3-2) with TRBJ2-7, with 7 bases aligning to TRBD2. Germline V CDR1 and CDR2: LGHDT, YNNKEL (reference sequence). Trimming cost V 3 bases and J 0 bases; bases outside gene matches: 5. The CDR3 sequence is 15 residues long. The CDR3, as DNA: TGTGCCAGCAGCCACCGGGACTATCCCTCCTACGAGCAGTACTTC. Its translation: CASSHRDYPSYEQYF.

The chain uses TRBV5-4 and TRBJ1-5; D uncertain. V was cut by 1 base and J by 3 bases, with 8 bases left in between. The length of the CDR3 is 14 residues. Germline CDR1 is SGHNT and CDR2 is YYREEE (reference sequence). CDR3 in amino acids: CASSLHPSNQPQHF. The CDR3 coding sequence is TGTGCCAGCAGCTTGCATCCATCCAATCAGCCCCAGCATTTT.

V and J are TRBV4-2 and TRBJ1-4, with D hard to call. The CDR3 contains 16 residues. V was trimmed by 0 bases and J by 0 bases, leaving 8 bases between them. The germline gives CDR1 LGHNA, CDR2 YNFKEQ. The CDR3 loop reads CASSQDGGTTNEKLFF. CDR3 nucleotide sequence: TGTGCCAGCAGCCAAGATGGAGGGACAACTAATGAAAAACTGTTTTTT.

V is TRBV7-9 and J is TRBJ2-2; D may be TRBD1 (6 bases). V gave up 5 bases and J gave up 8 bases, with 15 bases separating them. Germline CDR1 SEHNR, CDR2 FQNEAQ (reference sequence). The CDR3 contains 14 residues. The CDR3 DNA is TGTGCCAGCAGCCTTGGACAGAGCAGAGGGGAGCTGTTTTTT. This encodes CASSLGQSRGELFF. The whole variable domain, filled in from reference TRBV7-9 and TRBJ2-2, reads DTGVSQNPRHKITKRGQNVTFRCDPISEHNRLYWYRQTLGQGPEFLTYFQNEAQLEKSRLLSDRFSAERPKGSFSTLEIQRTEQGDSAMYLCASSLGQSRGELFFGEGSRLTVL.

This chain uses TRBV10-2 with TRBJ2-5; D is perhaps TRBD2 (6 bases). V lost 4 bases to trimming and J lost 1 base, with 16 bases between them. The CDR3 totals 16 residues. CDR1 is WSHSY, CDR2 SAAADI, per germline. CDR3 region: CASSVRRAQGQETQYF. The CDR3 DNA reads TGCGCCAGCAGTGTACGGAGGGCCCAGGGCCAAGAGACCCAGTACTTC.

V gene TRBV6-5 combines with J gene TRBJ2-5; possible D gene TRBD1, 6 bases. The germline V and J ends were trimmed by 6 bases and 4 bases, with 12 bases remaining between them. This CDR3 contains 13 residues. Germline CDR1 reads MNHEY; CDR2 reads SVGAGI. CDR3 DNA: TGTGCCAGCAGAAGGACAGAGTCAGAGACCCAGTACTTC. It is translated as CASRRTESETQYF.

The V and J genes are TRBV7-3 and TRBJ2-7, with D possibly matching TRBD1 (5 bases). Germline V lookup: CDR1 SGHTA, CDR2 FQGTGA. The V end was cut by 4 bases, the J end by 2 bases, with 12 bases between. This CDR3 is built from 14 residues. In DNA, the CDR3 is TGTGCCAGCAGCTCCAGGGCTACGACCTACGAGCAGTACTTC. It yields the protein CASSSRATTYEQYF.

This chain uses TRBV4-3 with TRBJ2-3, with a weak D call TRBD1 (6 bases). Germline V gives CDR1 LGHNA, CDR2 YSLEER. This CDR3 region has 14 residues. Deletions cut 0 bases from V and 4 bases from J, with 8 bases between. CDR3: CASSQEYRADTQYF. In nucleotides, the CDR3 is TGCGCCAGCAGCCAAGAGTACAGGGCAGATACGCAGTATTTT.

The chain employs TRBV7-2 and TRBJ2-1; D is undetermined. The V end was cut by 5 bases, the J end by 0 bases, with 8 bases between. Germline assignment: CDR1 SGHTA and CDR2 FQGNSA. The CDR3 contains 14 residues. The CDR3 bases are TGTGCCAGCAGCCCCTATAGCTCCTACAATGAGCAGTTCTTC. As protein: CASSPYSSYNEQFF.

Written as DNA, the CDR3 is TGTGCCAGCAGCTTACGGGGGGGGACCACAGATACGCAGTATTTT. Translated, it gives CASSLRGGTTDTQYF. The chain recombines TRBV11-2 with TRBJ2-3, with 8 bases aligning to TRBD2. The CDR3 spans 15 residues. With V trimmed by 2 bases and J by 2 bases, 3 bases remained unmatched. Per germline, CDR1 SGHAT and CDR2 FQNNGV.

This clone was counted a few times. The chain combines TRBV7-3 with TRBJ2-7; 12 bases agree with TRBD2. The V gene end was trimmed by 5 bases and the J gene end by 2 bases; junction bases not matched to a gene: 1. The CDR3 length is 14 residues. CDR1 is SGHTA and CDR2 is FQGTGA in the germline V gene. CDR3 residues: CASSLAGGPYEQYF. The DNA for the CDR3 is TGTGCCAGCAGCCTAGCGGGGGGGCCCTACGAGCAGTACTTC.